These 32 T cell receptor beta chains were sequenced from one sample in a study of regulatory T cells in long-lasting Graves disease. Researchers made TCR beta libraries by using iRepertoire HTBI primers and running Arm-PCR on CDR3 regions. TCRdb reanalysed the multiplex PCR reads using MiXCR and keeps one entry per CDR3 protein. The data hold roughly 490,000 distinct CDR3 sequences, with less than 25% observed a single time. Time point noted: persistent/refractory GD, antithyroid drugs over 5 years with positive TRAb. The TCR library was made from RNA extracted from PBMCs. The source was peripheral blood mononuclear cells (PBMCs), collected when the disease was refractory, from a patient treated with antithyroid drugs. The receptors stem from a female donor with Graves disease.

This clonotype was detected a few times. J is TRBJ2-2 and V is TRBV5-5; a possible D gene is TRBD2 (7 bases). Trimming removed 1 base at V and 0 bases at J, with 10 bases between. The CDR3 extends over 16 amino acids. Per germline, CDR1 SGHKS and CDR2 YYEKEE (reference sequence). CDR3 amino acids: CASSLKGGANTGELFF. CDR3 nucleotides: TGTGCCAGCAGCTTGAAGGGGGGGGCGAACACCGGGGAGCTGTTTTTT.

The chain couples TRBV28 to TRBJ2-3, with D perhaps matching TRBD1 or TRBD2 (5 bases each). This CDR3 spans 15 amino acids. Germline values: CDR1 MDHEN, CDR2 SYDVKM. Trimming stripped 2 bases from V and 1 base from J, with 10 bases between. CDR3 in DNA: TGTGCCAGCAGTTTAGGGACCACTGGCACAGATACGCAGTATTTT. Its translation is CASSLGTTGTDTQYF. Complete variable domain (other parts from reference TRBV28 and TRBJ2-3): DVKVTQSSRYLVKRTGEKVFLECVQDMDHENMFWYRQDPGLGLRLIYFSYDVKMKEKGDIPEGYSVSREKKERFSLILESASTNQTSMYLCASSLGTTGTDTQYFGPGTRLTVL.

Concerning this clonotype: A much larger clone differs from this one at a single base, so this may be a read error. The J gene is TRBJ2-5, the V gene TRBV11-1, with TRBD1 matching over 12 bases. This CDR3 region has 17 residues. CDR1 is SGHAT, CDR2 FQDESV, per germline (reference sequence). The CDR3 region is CAGSSGQGALPTRAQYF. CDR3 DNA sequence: TGTGCCGGCAGCTCGGGACAGGGGGCCCTCCCTACGCGGGCCCAGTACTTC.

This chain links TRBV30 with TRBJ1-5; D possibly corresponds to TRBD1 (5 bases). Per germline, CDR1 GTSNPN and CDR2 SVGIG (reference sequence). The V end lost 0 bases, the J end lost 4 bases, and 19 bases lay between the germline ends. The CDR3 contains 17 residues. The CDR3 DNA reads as TGTGCCTGGAGTGTACGGGGCTGGGCAGTGAGAAATCAGCCCCAGCATTTT. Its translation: CAWSVRGWAVRNQPQHF.

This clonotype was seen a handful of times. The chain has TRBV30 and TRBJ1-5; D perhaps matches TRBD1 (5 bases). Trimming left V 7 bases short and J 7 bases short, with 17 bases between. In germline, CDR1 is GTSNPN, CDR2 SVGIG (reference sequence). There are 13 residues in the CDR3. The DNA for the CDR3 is TGTGCCTACTCATCGGGGGGTGGACAGCCCCAGCATTTT. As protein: CAYSSGGGQPQHF.

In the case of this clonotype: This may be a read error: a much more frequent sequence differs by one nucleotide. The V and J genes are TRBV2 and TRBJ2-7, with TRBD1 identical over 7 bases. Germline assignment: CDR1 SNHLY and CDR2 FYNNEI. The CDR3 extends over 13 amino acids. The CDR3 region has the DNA TGTGCCAGCAGCATGACAGGGCCCTACGGGCAGTACTTC. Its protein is CASSMTGPYGQYF.

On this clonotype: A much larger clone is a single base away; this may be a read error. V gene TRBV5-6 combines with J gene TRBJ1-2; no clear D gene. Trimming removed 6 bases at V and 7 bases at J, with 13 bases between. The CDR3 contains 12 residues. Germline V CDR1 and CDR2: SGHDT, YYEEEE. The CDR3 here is CASNRESCGYTF. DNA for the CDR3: TGTGCCAGCAACAGAGAAAGCTGTGGCTACACCTTC.

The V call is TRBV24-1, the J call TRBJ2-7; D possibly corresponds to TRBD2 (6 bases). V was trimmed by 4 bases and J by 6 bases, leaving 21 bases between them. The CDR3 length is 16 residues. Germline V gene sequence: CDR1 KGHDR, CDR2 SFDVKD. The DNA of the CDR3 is TGTGCCACCAGTGAGTCGTGGACTAACGATCCCTCCGAGCAGTACTTC. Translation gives CATSESWTNDPSEQYF.

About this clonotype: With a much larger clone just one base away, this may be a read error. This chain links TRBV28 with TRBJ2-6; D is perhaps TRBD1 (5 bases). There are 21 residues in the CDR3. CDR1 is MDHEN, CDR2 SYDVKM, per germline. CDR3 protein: CASSFYRAKAGVWSGANLLTF. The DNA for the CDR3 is TGTGCCAGCAGTTTTTACCGGGCCAAAGCTGGTGTTTGGTCTGGGGCCAACCTCCTGACTTTC.

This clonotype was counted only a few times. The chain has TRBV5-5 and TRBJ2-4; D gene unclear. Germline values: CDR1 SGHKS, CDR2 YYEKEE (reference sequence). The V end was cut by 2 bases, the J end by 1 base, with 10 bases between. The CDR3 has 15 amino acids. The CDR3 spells CASSLDGFAKNIQYF. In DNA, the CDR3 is TGTGCCAGCAGCTTAGACGGATTCGCCAAAAACATTCAGTACTTC.

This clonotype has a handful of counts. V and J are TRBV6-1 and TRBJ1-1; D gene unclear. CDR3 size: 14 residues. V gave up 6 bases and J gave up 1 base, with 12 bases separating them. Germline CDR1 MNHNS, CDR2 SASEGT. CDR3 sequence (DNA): TGTGCCAGCAGGGTCCAGAGGGCGAACACTGAAGCTTTCTTT. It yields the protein CASRVQRANTEAFF.

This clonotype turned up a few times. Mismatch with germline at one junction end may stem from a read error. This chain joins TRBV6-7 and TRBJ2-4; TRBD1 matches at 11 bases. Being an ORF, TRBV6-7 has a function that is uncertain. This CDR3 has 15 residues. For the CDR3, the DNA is TGTGCCGGCAGATGGACAGGGGGCCCGAGAAACATTCAGTACTTC. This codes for CAGRWTGGPRNIQYF.

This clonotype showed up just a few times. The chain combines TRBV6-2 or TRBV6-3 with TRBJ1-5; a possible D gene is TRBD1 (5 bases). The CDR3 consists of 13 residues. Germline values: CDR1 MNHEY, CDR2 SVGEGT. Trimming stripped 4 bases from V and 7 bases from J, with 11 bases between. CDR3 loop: CASSWQGGQPQHF. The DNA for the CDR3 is TGTGCCAGCAGTTGGCAGGGTGGCCAGCCCCAGCATTTT.

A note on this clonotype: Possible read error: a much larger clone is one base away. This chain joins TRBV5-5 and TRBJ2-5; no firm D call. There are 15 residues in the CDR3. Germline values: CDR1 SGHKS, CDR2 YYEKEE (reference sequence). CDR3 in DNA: TGTGCCAGCAGCTTGGCCCGGCAGGCCCAAGAGGCCCAGTACTTC. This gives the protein CASSLARQAQEAQYF.

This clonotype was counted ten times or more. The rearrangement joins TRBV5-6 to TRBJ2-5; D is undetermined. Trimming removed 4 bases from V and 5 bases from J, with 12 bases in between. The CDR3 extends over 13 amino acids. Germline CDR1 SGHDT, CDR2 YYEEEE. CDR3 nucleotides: TGTGCCAGCAGCCTGAGTGTCGGGGAGACCCAGTACTTC. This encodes CASSLSVGETQYF.

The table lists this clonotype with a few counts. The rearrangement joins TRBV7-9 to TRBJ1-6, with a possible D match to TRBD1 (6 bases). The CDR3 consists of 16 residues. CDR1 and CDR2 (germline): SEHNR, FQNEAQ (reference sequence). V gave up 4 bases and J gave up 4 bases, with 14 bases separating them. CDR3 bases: TGTGCCAGCAGCTCCGGGGGAGGGGGATATAATTCACCCCTCCACTTT. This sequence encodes CASSSGGGGYNSPLHF.

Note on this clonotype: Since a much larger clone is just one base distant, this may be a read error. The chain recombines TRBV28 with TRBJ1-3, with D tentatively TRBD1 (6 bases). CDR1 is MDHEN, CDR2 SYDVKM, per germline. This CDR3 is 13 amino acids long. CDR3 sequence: CASTPGVGSTIYF. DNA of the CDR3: TGTGCCAGCACTCCAGGGGTAGGAAGCACCATATATTTT.

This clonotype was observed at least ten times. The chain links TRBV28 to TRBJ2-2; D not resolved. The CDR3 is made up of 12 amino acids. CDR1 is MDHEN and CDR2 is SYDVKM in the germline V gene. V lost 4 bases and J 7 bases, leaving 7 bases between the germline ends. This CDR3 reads CASSSPGGELFF. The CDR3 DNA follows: TGTGCCAGCAGTTCCCCGGGCGGGGAGCTGTTTTTT.

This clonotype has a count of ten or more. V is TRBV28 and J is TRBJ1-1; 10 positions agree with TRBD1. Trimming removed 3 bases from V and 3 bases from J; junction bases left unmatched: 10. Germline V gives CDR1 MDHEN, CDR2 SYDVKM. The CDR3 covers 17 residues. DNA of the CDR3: TGTGCCAGCAGTTTTGGCGACAGGGGGCCTTTTTACACTGAAGCTTTCTTT. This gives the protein CASSFGDRGPFYTEAFF.

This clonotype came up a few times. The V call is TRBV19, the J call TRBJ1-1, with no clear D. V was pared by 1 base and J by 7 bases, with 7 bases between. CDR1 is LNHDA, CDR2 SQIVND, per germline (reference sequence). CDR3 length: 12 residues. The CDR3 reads CASSIAGGEAFF. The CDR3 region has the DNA TGTGCCAGTAGTATAGCGGGCGGTGAAGCTTTCTTT.

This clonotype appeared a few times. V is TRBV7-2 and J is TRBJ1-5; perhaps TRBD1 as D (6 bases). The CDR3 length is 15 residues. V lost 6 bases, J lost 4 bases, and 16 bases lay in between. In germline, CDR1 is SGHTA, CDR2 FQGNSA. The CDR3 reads CASRLADSSNQPQHF. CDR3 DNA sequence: TGTGCCAGCAGGCTAGCGGACAGTTCAAATCAGCCCCAGCATTTT.

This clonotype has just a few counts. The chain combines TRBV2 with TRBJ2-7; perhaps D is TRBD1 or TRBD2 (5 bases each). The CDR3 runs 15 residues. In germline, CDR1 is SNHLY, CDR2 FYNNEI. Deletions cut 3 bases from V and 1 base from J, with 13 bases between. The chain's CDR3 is CASSEIGTVSYEQYF. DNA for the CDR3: TGTGCCAGCAGTGAGATTGGGACGGTTTCCTACGAGCAGTACTTC.

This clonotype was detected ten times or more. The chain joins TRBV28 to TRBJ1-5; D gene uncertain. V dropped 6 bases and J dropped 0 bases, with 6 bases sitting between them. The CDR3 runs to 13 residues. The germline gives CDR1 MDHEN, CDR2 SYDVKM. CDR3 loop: CASRINSNQPQHF. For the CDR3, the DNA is TGTGCCAGCAGGATAAATAGCAATCAGCCCCAGCATTTT.

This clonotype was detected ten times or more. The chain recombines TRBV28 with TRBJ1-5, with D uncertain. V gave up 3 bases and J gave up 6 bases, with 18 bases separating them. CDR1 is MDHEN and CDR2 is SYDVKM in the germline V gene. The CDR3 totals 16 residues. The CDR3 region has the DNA TGTGCCAGCAGTTTCGGGTCTCTTCGGGGAGGTCAGCCCCAGCATTTT. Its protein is CASSFGSLRGGQPQHF.

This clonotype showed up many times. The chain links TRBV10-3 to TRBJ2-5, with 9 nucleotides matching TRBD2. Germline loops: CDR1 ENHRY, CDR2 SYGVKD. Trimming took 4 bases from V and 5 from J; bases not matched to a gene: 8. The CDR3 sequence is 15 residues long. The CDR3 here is CAISGGSGGGETQYF. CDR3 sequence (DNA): TGTGCCATCAGTGGCGGTAGCGGGGGAGGGGAGACCCAGTACTTC.

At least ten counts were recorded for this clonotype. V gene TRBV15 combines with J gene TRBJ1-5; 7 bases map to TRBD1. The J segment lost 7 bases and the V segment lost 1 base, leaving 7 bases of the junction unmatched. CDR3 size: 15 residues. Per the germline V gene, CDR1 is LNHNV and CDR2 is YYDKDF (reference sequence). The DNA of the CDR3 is TGTGCCACCAGCAGAGGCATCGCACAGGGGCAGCCCCAGCATTTT. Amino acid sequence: CATSRGIAQGQPQHF.

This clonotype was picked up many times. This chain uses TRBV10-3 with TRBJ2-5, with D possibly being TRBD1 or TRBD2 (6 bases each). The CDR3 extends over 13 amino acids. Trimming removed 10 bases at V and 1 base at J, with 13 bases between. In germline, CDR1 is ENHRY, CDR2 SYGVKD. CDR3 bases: TGTGCCACCCAGAGGGGGGCCCAAGAGACCCAGTACTTC. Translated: CATQRGAQETQYF.

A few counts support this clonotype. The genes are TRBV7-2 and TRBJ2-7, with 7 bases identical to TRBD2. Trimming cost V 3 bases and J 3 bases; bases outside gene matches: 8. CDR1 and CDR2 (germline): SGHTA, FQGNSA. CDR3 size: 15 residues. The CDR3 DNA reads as TGTGCCAGCAGCTTCGAAGCGGGACCTTACTACGAGCAGTACTTC. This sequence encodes CASSFEAGPYYEQYF. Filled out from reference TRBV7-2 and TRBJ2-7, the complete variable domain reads GAGVSQSPSNKVTEKGKDVELRCDPISGHTALYWYRQSLGQGLEFLIYFQGNSAPDKSGLPSDRFSAERTGGSVSTLTIQRTQQEDSAVYLCASSFEAGPYYEQYFGPGTRLTVT.

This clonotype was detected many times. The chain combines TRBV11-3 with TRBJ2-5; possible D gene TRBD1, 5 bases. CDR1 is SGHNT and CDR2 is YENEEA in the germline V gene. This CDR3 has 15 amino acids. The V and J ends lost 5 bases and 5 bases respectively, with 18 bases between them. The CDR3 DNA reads TGTGCCAGCAGCAGCCCCACGCAGGGAAGGGAGACCCAGTACTTC. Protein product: CASSSPTQGRETQYF.

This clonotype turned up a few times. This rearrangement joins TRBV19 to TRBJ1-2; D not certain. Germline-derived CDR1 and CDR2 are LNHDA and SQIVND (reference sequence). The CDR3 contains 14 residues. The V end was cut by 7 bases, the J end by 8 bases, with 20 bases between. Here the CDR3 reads CASNALGRLEGYTF. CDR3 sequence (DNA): TGTGCCAGTAACGCGCTGGGCAGACTCGAGGGCTACACCTTC.

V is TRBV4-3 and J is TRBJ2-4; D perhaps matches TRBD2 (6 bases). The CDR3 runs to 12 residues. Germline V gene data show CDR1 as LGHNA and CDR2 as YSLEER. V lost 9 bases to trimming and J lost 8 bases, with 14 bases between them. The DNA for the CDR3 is TGCGCCAGTGAGTCGAGGGAGGACATTCAGTACTTC. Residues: CASESREDIQYF.

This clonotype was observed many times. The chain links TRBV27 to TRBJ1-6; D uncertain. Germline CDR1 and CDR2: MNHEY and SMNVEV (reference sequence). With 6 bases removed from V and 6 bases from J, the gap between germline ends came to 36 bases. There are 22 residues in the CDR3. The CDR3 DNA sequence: TGTGCCAGCAGCAAGAGATCCCGTACCAGCACATACGAAAGTTGGTTTAATTCACCCCTCCACTTT. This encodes CASSKRSRTSTYESWFNSPLHF.